Listed below are T cell receptor beta chains from one sample, sequenced in a study of blood T cell repertoires in COVID-19. Data came from immunoSEQ multiplex PCR; TCRdb stores just in-frame clones and leaves some out. The repertoire holds roughly 180,000 clones, with more than 65% as singletons. Material: peripheral blood. All receptors derive from an elderly woman with active or convalescent COVID-19. CDR3s include the opening cysteine and the closing phenylalanine or tryptophan. D genes are given only for firm matches. The size field is filled for only some rows; it gives once, few, many or a size class.

V	J	size	D	DNA	CDR3
TRBV9	TRBJ1-4	.	.	TGTGCCAGCAGCGTAGCCGGGGGTGAAAAACTGTTTTTT	CASSVAGGEKLFF
TRBV3-1/TRBV3-2	TRBJ1-3	.	.	TGTGCCAGCAGCCCCCCCGGCGGGTTCTCTGGAAACACCATATATTTT	CASSPPGGFSGNTIYF
TRBV10-3	TRBJ1-2	.	TRBD1	TGTGCCATCAGTGAAGTGTCGGGACAGCCCTATGGCTACACCTTC	CAISEVSGQPYGYTF
TRBV7-3	TRBJ1-2	.	.	TGTGCCAGCAGCTCGGAGGGTTCCGGTGGCTACACCTTC	CASSSEGSGGYTF
TRBV30	TRBJ2-1	.	.	TGTGCCTGGAGTGTTGGGCTTTACAATGAGCAGTTCTTC	CAWSVGLYNEQFF
TRBV5-1	TRBJ2-3	.	.	TGCGCCAGCAGCTTGCCCAGGGGAAGTGCAGATACGCAGTATTTT	CASSLPRGSADTQYF
TRBV4-1	TRBJ2-5	once	TRBD1	TGCGCCAGCAGCCGGATGACAGGGAACCAAGAGACCCAGTACTTC	CASSRMTGNQETQYF
TRBV24-1	TRBJ2-1	.	TRBD2	TGTGCCACCAGTGATTCGGGACTAGCGGGGCTCTACAATGAGCAGTTCTTC	CATSDSGLAGLYNEQFF
TRBV27	TRBJ1-5	.	.	TGTGCCAGCAGTTTTCTAGGACAGCCCCAGCATTTT	CASSFLGQPQHF
TRBV19	TRBJ1-1	.	TRBD1	TGTGCCAGTAATCTGGACAGGGGAGACACTGAAGCTTTCTTT	CASNLDRGDTEAFF
TRBV19	TRBJ1-1	few	TRBD1	TGTGCCAGTAGTATTAGGGGGCCTGAAGCTTTCTTT	CASSIRGPEAFF
TRBV5-1	TRBJ2-5	.	.	TGCGCCAGCAGCCGGTACCAGCAGGGAAGGGGGGAGACCCAGTACTTC	CASSRYQQGRGETQYF
TRBV29-1	TRBJ2-7	.	.	TGCAGCGTTGATCGGGGGGCGGACTACGAGCAGTACTTC	CSVDRGADYEQYF
TRBV4-1	TRBJ1-3	.	.	TGCGCCAGCAGCCAAGTGGGCCAGAACACCATATATTTT	CASSQVGQNTIYF
TRBV30	TRBJ2-7	.	TRBD1	TGTGCCTGGAGTCGAACCGGGACAGTAACCAGGGGGCAGTACTTC	CAWSRTGTVTRGQYF
TRBV6-5	TRBJ2-2	.	.	TGTGCCAGCAGCGCATCCCGCGTAGCCGGGGAGCTGTTTTTT	CASSASRVAGELFF
TRBV4-1	TRBJ2-3	.	TRBD2	TGCGCCAGCAGCCTGACGGGACTAGCGGGGGACACAGATACGCAGTATTTT	CASSLTGLAGDTDTQYF
TRBV5-4	TRBJ1-3	few	.	TGTGCCAGCAGCCGTGGGGGTGGGACTTCTCTGGGAAACACCATATATTTT	CASSRGGGTSLGNTIYF
TRBV9	TRBJ1-2	.	.	TGTGCCAGCAGCGCGACGGGGTATGGCTACACCTTC	CASSATGYGYTF
TRBV25-1	TRBJ1-1	.	TRBD1	TGTGCCAGCAGTGAATCTGGACAGGGGGTTACTTCAGCTTTCTTT	CASSESGQGVTSAFF
TRBV21-1	TRBJ1-1	.	.	TGTGCCAGCAGGAGCGACAGGGGGGGTACTGAAGCTTTCTTT	CASRSDRGGTEAFF
TRBV29-1	TRBJ2-3	.	.	TGCAGCGTTGAAGATCCACAGGGTGAAGATACGCAGTATTTT	CSVEDPQGEDTQYF
TRBV7-9	TRBJ2-1	.	.	TGTGCCAGCAGCTTGGTGGGAGAGAATGAGCAGTTCTTC	CASSLVGENEQFF
TRBV18	TRBJ2-1	.	.	TGTGCCAGCTCACCGGCGACTAGTTCCTACAATGAGCAGTTCTTC	CASSPATSSYNEQFF
TRBV2	TRBJ2-6	.	TRBD1	TGTGCCAGCAGACCGGGACAGGGTGCGGGGGCCAACGTCCTGACTTTC	CASRPGQGAGANVLTF
TRBV27	TRBJ1-2	.	.	TGTGCCAGCAGGGACCCCCCGGGAGGCTACACCTTC	CASRDPPGGYTF
TRBV25-1	TRBJ1-3	few	.	TGTGCCAGCAGTGAATTTGTGGGGGGGAACACCATATATTTT	CASSEFVGGNTIYF
TRBV21-1	TRBJ1-2	once	.	TGTGCCAGCAGCAAAGAGAGGGCAGTTATTACCTATGGCTACACCTTC	CASSKERAVITYGYTF
TRBV7-3	TRBJ2-5	.	.	TGTGCCAGCAGCCCAGGACAACAAGAGACCCAGTACTTC	CASSPGQQETQYF
TRBV2	TRBJ1-3	few	.	TGTGCCAGCAGCTTAGGGGAATATAGCACCATATATTTT	CASSLGEYSTIYF
TRBV5-8	TRBJ2-3	.	.	TGTGCCAGCAGCTCGCACAGGGGAGGACACACAGATACGCAGTATTTT	CASSSHRGGHTDTQYF
TRBV28	TRBJ1-6	.	TRBD1	TGTGCCAGCAGTCCCTCCGGGACAGGGTGGCATTCACCCCTCCACTTT	CASSPSGTGWHSPLHF
TRBV6-1	TRBJ1-1	.	.	TGTGCCAGCAGTGAAAGTTGGCAGGCGAACACTGAAGCTTTCTTT	CASSESWQANTEAFF
TRBV10-3	TRBJ2-7	.	TRBD2	TGTGCCATCAGTGTGTCATCTAGCGGGAACCACGAGCAGTACTTC	CAISVSSSGNHEQYF
TRBV11-2	TRBJ2-7	.	TRBD2	TGTGCCAGCAGCTTAGGGCTAGCGGGGATCTACGAGCAGTACTTC	CASSLGLAGIYEQYF
TRBV7-9	TRBJ1-1	.	.	TGTGCCAGCAGCTTAGGACTAGTGGGCACTGAAGCTTTCTTT	CASSLGLVGTEAFF
TRBV12-3/TRBV12-4	TRBJ1-3	.	.	TGTGCCAGCAGACAGTCTGGAAACACCATATATTTT	CASRQSGNTIYF
TRBV9	TRBJ2-1	.	TRBD2	TGTGCCAGCAGCGCCAGCGGGAGGGGGAGCTCCTACAATGAGCAGTTCTTC	CASSASGRGSSYNEQFF
TRBV9	TRBJ1-1	.	TRBD1	TGTGCCAGCAGCGCAGCCGGGACAGGGAACGCTGAAGCTTTCTTT	CASSAAGTGNAEAFF
TRBV19	TRBJ2-6	.	.	TGTGCCAGTAGTATTTATTTTCAGGAAAGTGGGGCCAACGTCCTGACTTTC	CASSIYFQESGANVLTF
TRBV9	TRBJ1-1	.	TRBD1	TGTGCCAGCAGCGTAGGACCCCCGGGACAGGGGTCAACGAACACTGAAGCTTTCTTT	CASSVGPPGQGSTNTEAFF
TRBV19	TRBJ2-7	.	.	TGTGCCAGTAGCGGGAGTTACGAGCAGTACTTC	CASSGSYEQYF
TRBV7-9	TRBJ1-3	.	.	TGTGCCAGCAGAAGGAGGGGCCTCTCTGGAAACACCATATATTTT	CASRRRGLSGNTIYF
TRBV4-2	TRBJ2-5	.	.	TGTGCCAGCAGCCAAGATCCGAGCGCGATCGAGACCCAGTACTTC	CASSQDPSAIETQYF
TRBV10-2	TRBJ2-2	few	TRBD2	TGCGCCAGCCTTAGCGGGAGGCGATTCACCGGGGAGCTGTTTTTT	CASLSGRRFTGELFF
TRBV6-5	TRBJ1-1	.	.	TGTGCCAGCGTACGCGGTGAAGCTTTCTTT	CASVRGEAFF
TRBV5-1	TRBJ1-2	.	TRBD1	TGCGCCAGCAGCTTGGGCGAAGGGGGCTCGTCCGGCTACACCTTC	CASSLGEGGSSGYTF
TRBV9	TRBJ1-2	once	.	TGTGCCAGCAGCGTAGCGGGCGGGTTGGGCTACACCTTC	CASSVAGGLGYTF
TRBV28	TRBJ1-2	.	.	TGTGCCAGCAGTCCCCGGGACATTTACTATGGCTACACCTTC	CASSPRDIYYGYTF
TRBV16	TRBJ1-1	.	TRBD1	TGTGCCAGCAGCCTCGGACGTCGGACAGGGCGCGGCACTGAAGCTTTCTTT	CASSLGRRTGRGTEAFF
TRBV6-5	TRBJ1-5	.	.	TGTGCCAGCAGCCTCGGGGGGAGCAATCAGCCCCAGCATTTT	CASSLGGSNQPQHF